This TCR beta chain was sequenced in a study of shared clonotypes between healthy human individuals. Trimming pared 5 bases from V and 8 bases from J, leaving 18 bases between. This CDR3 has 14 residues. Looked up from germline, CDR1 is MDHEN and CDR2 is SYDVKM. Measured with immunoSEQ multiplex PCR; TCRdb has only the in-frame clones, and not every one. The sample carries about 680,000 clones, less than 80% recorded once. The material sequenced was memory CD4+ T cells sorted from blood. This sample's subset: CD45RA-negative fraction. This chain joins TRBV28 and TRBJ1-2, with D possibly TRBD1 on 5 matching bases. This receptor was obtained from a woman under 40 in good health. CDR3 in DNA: TGTGCCAGCAGTATTCCAGGGTTGCGATGGGGCTACACCTTC. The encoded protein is CASSIPGLRWGYTF.